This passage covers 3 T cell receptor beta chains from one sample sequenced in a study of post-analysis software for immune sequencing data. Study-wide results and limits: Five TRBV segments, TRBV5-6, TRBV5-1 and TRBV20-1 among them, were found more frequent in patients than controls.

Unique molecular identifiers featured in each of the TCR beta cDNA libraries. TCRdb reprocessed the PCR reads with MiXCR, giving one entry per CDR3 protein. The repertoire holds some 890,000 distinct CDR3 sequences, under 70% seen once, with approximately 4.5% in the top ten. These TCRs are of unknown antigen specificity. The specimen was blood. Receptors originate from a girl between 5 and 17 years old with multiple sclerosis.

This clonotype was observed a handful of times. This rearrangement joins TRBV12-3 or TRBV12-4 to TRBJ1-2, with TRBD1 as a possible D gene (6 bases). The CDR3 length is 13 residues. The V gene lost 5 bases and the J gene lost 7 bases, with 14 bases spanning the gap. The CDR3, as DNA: TGTGCCAGCAGTCTTGGGACCAGGGGTGGCTACACCTTC. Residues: CASSLGTRGGYTF.

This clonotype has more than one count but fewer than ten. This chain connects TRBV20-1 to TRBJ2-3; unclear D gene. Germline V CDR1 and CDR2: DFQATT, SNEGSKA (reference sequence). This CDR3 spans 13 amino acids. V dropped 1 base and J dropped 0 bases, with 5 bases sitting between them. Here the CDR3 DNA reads TGCAGTGCTAGAGTCGGGAGCACAGATACGCAGTATTTT. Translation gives CSARVGSTDTQYF.

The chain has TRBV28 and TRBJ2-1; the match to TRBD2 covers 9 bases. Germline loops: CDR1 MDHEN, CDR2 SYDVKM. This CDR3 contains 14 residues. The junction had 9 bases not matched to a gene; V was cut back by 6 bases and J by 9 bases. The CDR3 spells CASSGREGAGEQFF. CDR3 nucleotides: TGTGCCAGCAGCGGGCGGGAGGGGGCCGGTGAGCAGTTCTTC.